A single sample is the source of the 16 T cell receptor beta chains below, sequenced in a study of CD8 T cells in ankylosing spondylitis. Antigens for these TCRs are unknown. Whole-study results and caveats: Blood of patients with ankylosing spondylitis appeared to be characterized by a TCR beta motif of several highly homologous variants.

TCRdb processed the 5' RACE reads anew with MiXCR; each CDR3 protein has one entry. The table records some 330,000 distinct CDR3 sequences, around 7.6% of them present only once. Sequenced sample: blood, either unsorted or a sorted T cell fraction (not recorded which). The receptors come from a male donor with ankylosing spondylitis.

The V and J genes are TRBV7-2 and TRBJ2-1; D is uncertain. The ends were cut back, 2 bases at V and 3 bases at J, with 8 bases in the middle. This CDR3 contains 14 residues. Germline CDR1 SGHTA, CDR2 FQGNSA. The CDR3 loop reads CASSLLGFYNEQFF. CDR3 nucleotide sequence: TGTGCCAGCAGCTTACTAGGATTCTACAATGAGCAGTTCTTC.

This clonotype has at least ten counts. The chain employs TRBV7-2 and TRBJ1-6, with D uncertain. The germline V gene encodes CDR1 SGHTA and CDR2 FQGNSA. The ends were cut back, 2 bases at V and 6 bases at J, with 11 bases in the middle. The CDR3 is 15 residues long. CDR3 DNA sequence: TGTGCCAGCAGCTTAAGAGCACGACTTAATTCACCCCTCCACTTT. Translated: CASSLRARLNSPLHF.

J is TRBJ2-7 and V is TRBV3-1; weak D call: TRBD1 (6 bases). The CDR3 length is 15 residues. V lost 7 bases and J lost 4, with 20 bases in between. From germline, CDR1 is LGHDT and CDR2 YNNKEL (reference sequence). The CDR3 protein is CASTQAGELTYEQYF. The CDR3 DNA follows: TGTGCCAGCACCCAGGCAGGGGAGTTAACGTACGAGCAGTACTTC.

This clonotype was observed a handful of times. The V call is TRBV18, the J call TRBJ2-1; D perhaps matches TRBD1 (7 bases). CDR1 is KGHSH and CDR2 is LQKENI in the germline V gene. V lost 3 bases and J lost 9, with 24 bases in between. There are 17 residues in the CDR3. CDR3 loop: CASSPAGRQGLDSEQFF. The DNA for the CDR3 is TGTGCCAGCTCACCTGCGGGGAGACAGGGACTGGACAGTGAGCAGTTCTTC.

This CDR3 reads CASSLEWADTQYF. Here the CDR3 DNA reads TGCGCCAGCAGCTTGGAGTGGGCAGATACGCAGTATTTT. V gene TRBV5-1 combines with J gene TRBJ2-3; D not certain. Germline loops: CDR1 SGHRS, CDR2 YFSETQ. The CDR3 has 13 residues. The V end was cut by 0 bases, the J end by 4 bases, with 6 bases between.

The chain is built from TRBV7-2 and TRBJ1-2; 10 bases map to TRBD1. The CDR3 runs to 16 residues. Germline CDR1 reads SGHTA; CDR2 reads FQGNSA. J lost 8 bases, V lost 5 bases, and 14 bases had no gene match. Written as DNA, the CDR3 is TGTGCCAGCAGCCCGGACAGGGGGTCGACCTGGGGCGGCTACACCTTC. Its protein is CASSPDRGSTWGGYTF.

This clonotype was seen at least ten times. The V gene is TRBV20-1, the J gene TRBJ2-7; D might be TRBD1 (6 bases). V was trimmed by 0 bases and J by 0 bases, leaving 15 bases between them. Germline V CDR1 and CDR2: DFQATT, SNEGSKA (reference sequence). The CDR3 length is 16 residues. In DNA form, the CDR3 reads TGCAGTGCTAGAGATGGGGGCAGGGGTTTCTCCTACGAGCAGTACTTC. Residues: CSARDGGRGFSYEQYF.

This clonotype has ten or more counts. The genes are TRBV28 and TRBJ2-1; either TRBD1 or TRBD2 may fit D (5 bases each). This CDR3 has 12 amino acids. CDR1 and CDR2 from the germline V gene are MDHEN and SYDVKM. Trimming stripped 8 bases from V and 10 bases from J, with 15 bases between. CDR3 loop: CASGPPGPEQFF. Here the CDR3 DNA reads TGTGCCAGCGGACCACCGGGGCCCGAGCAGTTCTTC.

At least ten counts were recorded for this clonotype. This chain joins TRBV25-1 and TRBJ2-5; TRBD1 matches 7 bases. Germline loops: CDR1 MGHDK, CDR2 SYGVNS. This CDR3 comprises 15 residues. Unmatched junction bases numbered 10, after V lost 4 bases and J lost 5 bases. The CDR3 is CASSAVTGFVETQYF. The CDR3 DNA reads as TGTGCCAGCAGTGCGGTGACAGGGTTTGTTGAGACCCAGTACTTC.

CDR3 loop: CASRSSGSYNEQFF. The CDR3 DNA reads as TGTGCCAGCAGGTCTAGCGGCTCCTACAATGAGCAGTTCTTC. The chain is built from TRBV6-2 or TRBV6-3 and TRBJ2-1; 7 nucleotides agree with TRBD2. In germline, CDR1 is MNHEY, CDR2 SVGEGT. V gave up 6 bases and J gave up 0 bases; unmatched junction bases: 2. The CDR3 runs 14 residues.

This clonotype was detected only a few times. The genes are TRBV2 and TRBJ2-2; maybe TRBD2 (5 bases). This CDR3 is built from 14 residues. Germline V lookup: CDR1 SNHLY, CDR2 FYNNEI. Trimming left V 7 bases short and J 7 bases short, with 16 bases between. CDR3 sequence (DNA): TGTGCCAGCAATAGTCCTACGGGGATCGGGGAGCTGTTTTTT. Its protein is CASNSPTGIGELFF.

This clonotype was seen at least ten times. The V call is TRBV5-1, the J call TRBJ1-2; TRBD1 is a possible D gene (5 bases). CDR3 length: 15 amino acids. The germline V gene has CDR1 SGHRS and CDR2 YFSETQ. V lost 0 bases and J lost 7, with 16 bases in between. The CDR3 here is CASSLDVGGDRGYTF. As DNA, the CDR3 is TGCGCCAGCAGCTTGGACGTTGGAGGGGATCGTGGCTACACCTTC.

This clonotype has more than one count but fewer than ten. The rearrangement uses TRBV20-1 and TRBJ2-7, with D uncertain. This CDR3 spans 14 amino acids. Germline lookup yields CDR1 DFQATT and CDR2 SNEGSKA (reference sequence). Between the trimmed V and J ends, which lost 6 bases and 2 bases, there was a span of 17 bases. As DNA, the CDR3 is TGCAGTGCCCAGCAGGTCGGATCCACCTACGAGCAGTACTTC. This encodes CSAQQVGSTYEQYF.

This clonotype was seen more than once but under ten times. The V call is TRBV12-3 or TRBV12-4, the J call TRBJ2-6; 9 bases align to TRBD2. J lost 2 bases, V lost 11 bases, and 7 bases had no gene match. The CDR3 has 15 amino acids. The CDR3 here is CAGGRGLAGANVLTF. The CDR3 coding sequence is TGTGCCGGCGGGAGGGGGCTGGCTGGGGCCAACGTCCTGACTTTC.

This chain links TRBV6-1 with TRBJ2-1; TRBD1 matches 9 bases. Losses at the gene ends were 7 bases for V and 4 bases for J; bases not matched to a gene: 8. This CDR3 has 15 residues. Germline V gene data show CDR1 as MNHNS and CDR2 as SASEGT. Here the CDR3 reads CASNAGTGSYNEQFF. The CDR3, as DNA: TGTGCCAGCAATGCCGGGACAGGGTCTTACAATGAGCAGTTCTTC.

This clonotype was counted ten times or more. The chain is built from TRBV20-1 and TRBJ2-7; possibly TRBD1 for D (6 bases). The CDR3 runs to 14 residues. Trimming removed 4 bases from V and 6 bases from J, with 19 bases in between. CDR1 and CDR2 (germline): DFQATT, SNEGSKA (reference sequence). The CDR3 is CSATKTLQGSEQYF. The CDR3 nucleotides are TGCAGTGCTACTAAAACGTTACAGGGTTCCGAGCAGTACTTC.